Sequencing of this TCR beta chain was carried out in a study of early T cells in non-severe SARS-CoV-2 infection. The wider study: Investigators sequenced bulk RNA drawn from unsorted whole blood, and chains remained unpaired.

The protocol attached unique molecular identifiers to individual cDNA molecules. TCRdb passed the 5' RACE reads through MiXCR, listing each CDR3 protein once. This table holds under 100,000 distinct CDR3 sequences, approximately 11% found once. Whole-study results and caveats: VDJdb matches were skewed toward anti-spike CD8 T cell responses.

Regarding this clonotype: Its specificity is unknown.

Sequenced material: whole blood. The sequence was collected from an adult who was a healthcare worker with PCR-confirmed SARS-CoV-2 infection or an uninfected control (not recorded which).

CDR3 residues: CSVETDSYEQYF. In DNA, the CDR3 is TGCAGCGTTGAGACTGATTCCTACGAGCAGTACTTC. V gene TRBV29-1 combines with J gene TRBJ2-7; D call uncertain. Germline loops: CDR1 SQVTM, CDR2 ANQGSEA. V lost 3 bases, J lost 1 base, and 7 bases lay in between. The CDR3 loop spans 12 amino acids.